Listed here are 4 T cell receptor beta chains from one sample, sequenced in a study of Ad26.COV2.S vaccination and SARS-CoV-2 variants (dated by TCRdb to the early 2020s). Taken with the paper, the label for time point translates to: individuals recovered from natural SARS-CoV-2 infection. Library prep was done by the immunoSEQ multiplex PCR assay. What TCRdb holds here is the immuneACCESS table cut down to in-frame rearrangements. Part of the clones is not present; checked against another copy, under half of the missing clones reflect an unresolved V gene, and the others are unexplained. The sample table lists 43,000 or so clones, approximately 83% of them with a count of one. Together, the top ten hold about 45% of the sample. Sequencing was performed on peripheral blood, taken after recovery from COVID-19. These receptors were taken from a human donor who had recovered from COVID-19.

The V gene is TRBV7-2, the J gene TRBJ1-1; D is unresolved. Germline lookup yields CDR1 SGHTA and CDR2 FQGNSA. V dropped 6 bases and J dropped 0 bases, with 11 bases sitting between them. This CDR3 has 14 residues. CDR3 DNA: TGTGCCAGCAGTTCCGGACTGATGAACACTGAAGCTTTCTTT. This sequence encodes CASSSGLMNTEAFF.

The chain recombines TRBV30 with TRBJ1-3, with 7 bases matching TRBD1. The junction had 2 bases not matched to a gene; V was cut back by 1 base and J by 8 bases. Germline values: CDR1 GTSNPN, CDR2 SVGIG (reference sequence). The CDR3 is 12 amino acids. CDR3 in DNA: TGTGCCTGGAGTGACAGGGGAGACACCATATATTTT. This gives the protein CAWSDRGDTIYF. Using reference TRBV30 and TRBJ1-3 for the parts outside the CDR3, the full variable domain is SQTIHQWPATLVQPVGSPLSLECTVEGTSNPNLYWYRQAAGRGLQLLFYSVGIGQISSEVPQNLSASRPQDRQFILSSKKLLLSDSGFYLCAWSDRGDTIYFGEGSWLTVV.

The chain links TRBV6-5 to TRBJ2-5; the match to TRBD1 covers 7 bases. Per the germline V gene, CDR1 is MNHEY and CDR2 is SVGAGI. The CDR3 extends over 13 amino acids. Trimming took 6 bases from V and 4 from J; bases not matched to a gene: 5. CDR3 residues: CASRQGLVETQYF. DNA for the CDR3: TGTGCCAGCAGACAGGGGCTAGTAGAGACCCAGTACTTC.

J is TRBJ2-2 and V is TRBV18; no clear D. The CDR3 is 12 amino acids. The V gene lost 6 bases and the J gene lost 8 bases, with 10 bases spanning the gap. Per the germline V gene, CDR1 is KGHSH and CDR2 is LQKENI. The CDR3 protein is CASSPVSGELFF. The CDR3 coding sequence is TGTGCCAGCTCGCCCGTCTCGGGGGAGCTGTTTTTT.